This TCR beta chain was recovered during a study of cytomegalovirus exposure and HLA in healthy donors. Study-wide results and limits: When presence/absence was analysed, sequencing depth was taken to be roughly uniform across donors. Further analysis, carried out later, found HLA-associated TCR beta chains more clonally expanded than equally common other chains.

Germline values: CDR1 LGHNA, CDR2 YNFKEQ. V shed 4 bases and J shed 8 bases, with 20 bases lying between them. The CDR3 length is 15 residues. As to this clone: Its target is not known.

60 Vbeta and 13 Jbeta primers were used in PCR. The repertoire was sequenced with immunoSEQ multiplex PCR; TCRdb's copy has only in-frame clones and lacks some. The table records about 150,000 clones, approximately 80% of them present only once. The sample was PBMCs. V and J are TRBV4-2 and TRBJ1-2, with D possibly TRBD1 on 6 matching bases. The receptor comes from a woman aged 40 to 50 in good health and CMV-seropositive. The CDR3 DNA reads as TGTGCCAGCAGCCCCCAGTTGGGGGGGGCCGCCGGCTACACCTTC. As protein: CASSPQLGGAAGYTF.